This T cell receptor beta chain was obtained from a study of graft-versus-host responses after intestinal transplantation. Study in general: Grafts were multivisceral, liver-intestinal, or isolated intestinal. Uniformly, recipients were administered anti-thymocyte globulin induction with subsequent tacrolimus and steroids for around three years. Overall study results and limits: HvG clone declines early post-transplant were associated with peak circulating GvH levels. Analysis identified GvH clones in recipient marrow, with some appearing first in ileum or blood.

CDR1 is MNHEY, CDR2 SMNVEV, per germline (reference sequence). The CDR3 extends over 12 amino acids. Trimming at V came to 6 bases and at J to 16 bases, leaving 10 bases not matched to a gene. On this clone: Its antigen is not identified.

TCRdb keeps only in-frame clones here, not all; method: immunoSEQ multiplex PCR. This table has around 15,000 clones, roughly 80% appearing once. Graft specimens yielded both intraepithelial and lamina propria lymphocytes. The sequence was obtained from a human patient who received an intestinal transplant, so some T cells may come from the graft donor. V and J are TRBV27 and TRBJ2-4, with 9 positions matching TRBD1. The starting material was ileum tissue, obtained about 430 days after intestinal transplant. CDR3 sequence reads: CASSRLGDREYF. For the CDR3, the DNA is TGTGCCAGCAGCCGTCTCGGGGACAGGGAATACTTC.